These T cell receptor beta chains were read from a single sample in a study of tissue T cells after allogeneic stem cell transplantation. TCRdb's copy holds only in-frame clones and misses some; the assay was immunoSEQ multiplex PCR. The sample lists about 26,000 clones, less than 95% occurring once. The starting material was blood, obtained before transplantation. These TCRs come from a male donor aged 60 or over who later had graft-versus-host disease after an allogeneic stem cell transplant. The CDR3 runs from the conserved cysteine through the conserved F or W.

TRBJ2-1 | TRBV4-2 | CASSQDSGRREQFF
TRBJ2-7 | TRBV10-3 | CAISAPGQGASPYEQYF
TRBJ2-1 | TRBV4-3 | CASSQEGWNEQFF
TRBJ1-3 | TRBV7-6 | CASRINSGNTIYF
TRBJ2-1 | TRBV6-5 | CASDRNSYNEQFF
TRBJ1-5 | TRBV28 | CASSSTGTGKGVQPQHF
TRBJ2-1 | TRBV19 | CASSDPPGARNEQFF
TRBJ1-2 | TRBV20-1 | CSASPPGGPNYGYTF
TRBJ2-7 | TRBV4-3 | CASSQDRSYEQYF
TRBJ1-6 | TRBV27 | CASSLLRDSPLHF